These 17 T cell receptor beta chains were sequenced from one sample in a study of CD8+ T cells in alopecia areata (dated by TCRdb to 2016 to 2019). The time point label corresponds to: 20 to 30 weeks on oral tofacitinib. What this sample's treatment or condition label stands for: oral pan-JAK inhibitor, 5-10 mg twice daily. Library preparation employed the immunoSEQ multiplex PCR assay. For TCR sequencing, RNA was extracted from every sample and reverse transcribed into cDNA to serve as template. TCRdb's version of the immuneACCESS table is confined to in-frame rearrangements and falls short of the full clone set. An unresolved V gene accounts for under half of the shortfall where checked; the remainder is of unknown origin. In all, the sample holds under 200,000 clones, and less than 70% of those were seen once. 11% to 15% of the sample rests with the top ten. Here the sequenced sample was CD4+ T cells sorted from blood, taken at week 24, from a patient treated with tofacitinib. The receptors originated from a human donor with alopecia areata.

This clone was seen many times. The rearrangement links TRBV19 to TRBJ1-4; 7 positions match TRBD1. CDR1 LNHDA and CDR2 SQIVND come from the germline V gene (reference sequence). The CDR3 is 14 residues long. V lost 8 bases to trimming and J lost 7 bases; unmatched junction nucleotides: 10. CDR3: CASSKTGFGEKLFF. CDR3 DNA: TGTGCCAGTTCCAAGACAGGGTTTGGTGAAAAACTGTTTTTT.

The genes are TRBV30 and TRBJ2-7; D ambiguous. V was cut by 0 bases and J by 4 bases, with 10 bases left in between. The CDR3 has 13 amino acids. The germline V gene encodes CDR1 GTSNPN and CDR2 SVGIG (reference sequence). The CDR3 region is CAWSVRAEYEQYF. The CDR3 DNA reads TGTGCCTGGAGTGTTAGGGCGGAGTACGAGCAGTACTTC.

The V call is TRBV29-1, the J call TRBJ1-2; no clear D. The CDR3 is 11 amino acids. Germline V gene data show CDR1 as SQVTM and CDR2 as ANQGSEA. The V and J ends lost 3 bases and 13 bases respectively, with 15 bases between them. The CDR3 spells CSVDEGNRVTF. DNA of the CDR3: TGCAGCGTTGACGAAGGGAACCGCGTCACCTTC.

This chain uses TRBV7-9 with TRBJ2-3, with TRBD2 as a possible D gene (6 bases). V was shortened by 1 base and J by 9 bases, with 8 bases between the two germline ends. From germline, CDR1 is SEHNR and CDR2 FQNEAQ (reference sequence). The CDR3 loop spans 12 amino acids. The CDR3 DNA reads TGTGCCAGCAGCTTAGAACTAGCCACGCAGTATTTT. The encoded protein is CASSLELATQYF.

In its sample, this clone was seen many times. The chain uses TRBV7-9 and TRBJ1-1; D gene ambiguous. V lost 4 bases, J lost 2 bases, and 11 bases lay in between. The CDR3 length is 14 residues. Germline values: CDR1 SEHNR, CDR2 FQNEAQ (reference sequence). The CDR3 DNA reads as TGTGCCAGCAGCTCGGGAGAACTTAACACTGAAGCTTTCTTT. Translated, it gives CASSSGELNTEAFF.

This clone was detected only a few times. The rearrangement links TRBV18 to TRBJ2-5, with unresolved D. Deletions cut 0 bases from V and 0 bases from J, with 2 bases between. CDR3 size: 13 residues. Germline V gene lookup returns CDR1 KGHSH and CDR2 LQKENI. CDR3 in DNA: TGTGCCAGCTCACCACCGAACCAAGAGACCCAGTACTTC. Amino acids: CASSPPNQETQYF.

This chain connects TRBV29-1 to TRBJ2-1, with D uncertain. V was shortened by 6 bases and J by 3 bases, with 9 bases between the two germline ends. Germline V CDR1 and CDR2: SQVTM, ANQGSEA. There are 12 residues in the CDR3. This CDR3 is CSVVLDYNEQFF. CDR3 in DNA: TGCAGCGTAGTCCTAGACTACAATGAGCAGTTCTTC.

The chain carries TRBV30 and TRBJ1-2, with D perhaps TRBD1 (5 bases). The V and J ends lost 3 bases and 14 bases respectively, with 19 bases between them. The germline CDR1 and CDR2 sequences are GTSNPN and SVGIG (reference sequence). The CDR3 is 12 residues long. This chain's CDR3 is CAWRFGQGWETF. The DNA of the CDR3 is TGTGCCTGGAGATTCGGCCAGGGTTGGGAAACCTTC.

This clone was recorded a few times. The chain couples TRBV12-5 to TRBJ1-5, with TRBD1 as a possible D gene (6 bases). This CDR3 comprises 18 residues. The V gene lost 11 bases and the J gene lost 0 bases, with 26 bases spanning the gap. From germline, CDR1 is LGHNT and CDR2 FRNRAP. CDR3 coding DNA: TGTGCTGGTTCCAGTCCGGGACATTTAATTTATAGCAATCAGCCCCAGCATTTT. This sequence encodes CAGSSPGHLIYSNQPQHF.

This clone showed up just a few times. This sample includes further DNA sequences coding for the same CDR3. The chain uses TRBV6-5 and TRBJ1-2; D is uncertain. CDR1 MNHEY and CDR2 SVGAGI come from the germline V gene. The length of the CDR3 is 13 residues. Trimming took 6 bases from V and 5 from J, leaving 13 bases between them. CDR3 DNA: TGTGCCAGCAGCCCCGGCGCAGATTATGGCTACACCTTC. Translating it yields CASSPGADYGYTF.

This clone has only a few counts. This chain joins TRBV28 and TRBJ2-7; D ambiguous. The CDR3 totals 12 residues. V lost 3 bases and J 6 bases, leaving 9 bases between the germline ends. Germline CDR1 is MDHEN and CDR2 is SYDVKM. The CDR3 nucleotides read TGTGCCAGCAGTTTGCTGGGCAGCGAGCAGTACTTC. Protein sequence: CASSLLGSEQYF. The full variable domain, with the rest looked up from reference TRBV28 and TRBJ2-7, is DVKVTQSSRYLVKRTGEKVFLECVQDMDHENMFWYRQDPGLGLRLIYFSYDVKMKEKGDIPEGYSVSREKKERFSLILESASTNQTSMYLCASSLLGSEQYFGPGTRLTVT.

The chain has TRBV7-8 and TRBJ1-3; no firm D call. Germline CDR1 and CDR2: SGHVS and FQNEAQ. V was clipped by 7 bases and J by 3 bases, with 19 bases between them. The CDR3 sequence is 16 residues long. CDR3 nucleotides: TGTGCCAGCACTATGGGAGGGCTCACGGGTGGAAACACCATATATTTT. Its translation: CASTMGGLTGGNTIYF.

This clone was seen a handful of times. The chain has TRBV4-2 and TRBJ1-2, with unresolved D. CDR1 and CDR2 (germline): LGHNA, YNFKEQ. This CDR3 is built from 15 residues. V lost 0 bases and J 11 bases, leaving 19 bases between the germline ends. Here the CDR3 reads CASSQDIGRSWRYTF. The DNA of the CDR3 is TGTGCCAGCAGCCAAGATATCGGCAGGTCATGGAGATACACCTTC.

J is TRBJ1-1 and V is TRBV30; D call uncertain. The CDR3 covers 14 residues. Per germline, CDR1 GTSNPN and CDR2 SVGIG (reference sequence). Trimming cost V 1 base and J 3 bases, with 12 bases left between them. DNA for the CDR3: TGTGCCTGGAGTGCTCGGGGAGTTGACACTGAAGCTTTCTTT. Amino acid sequence: CAWSARGVDTEAFF.

This clone appeared a few times. CDR3: CASSLDSLSAYNSPLHF. CDR3 DNA: TGCGCCAGCAGCTTGGACTCCTTGTCGGCCTATAATTCACCCCTCCACTTT. The chain employs TRBV5-1 and TRBJ1-6; D unclear. CDR1 is SGHRS and CDR2 is YFSETQ in the germline V gene. V lost 0 bases and J lost 2, with 12 bases in between. The CDR3 covers 17 residues.

This chain connects TRBV4-2 to TRBJ2-1; TRBD1 aligns across 10 bases. CDR1 is LGHNA, CDR2 YNFKEQ, per germline. The CDR3 totals 17 residues. Germline trimming cut 4 bases from V and 5 bases from J; bases unmatched to any gene: 11. CDR3 coding DNA: TGTGCCAGCAGCCTTTTTTCGGGACAGGGGTCCAACAATGAGCAGTTCTTC. Translation: CASSLFSGQGSNNEQFF.

The chain has TRBV5-1 and TRBJ2-5; TRBD1 or TRBD2 may be the D gene (6 bases each). Germline V gives CDR1 SGHRS, CDR2 YFSETQ. This CDR3 spans 13 amino acids. V was clipped by 2 bases and J by 6 bases, with 11 bases between them. The CDR3 reads CASSFGGPQTQYF. In DNA, the CDR3 is TGCGCCAGCAGCTTTGGGGGGCCCCAGACCCAGTACTTC.